This TCR beta chain was identified during a study of T cell changes during pregnancy in multiple sclerosis. Repertoires were generated with immunoSEQ multiplex PCR, while TCRdb's copy carries only in-frame clones and drops some. This sample has fewer than 20,000 clones, with about 85% found just once. In germline, CDR1 is SGHNT, CDR2 YYREEE (reference sequence). Trimming took 2 bases from V and 1 from J; bases not matched to a gene: 5. The CDR3 runs to 15 residues. Material: CD8+ T cells from peripheral blood mononuclear cells, obtained after pregnancy. The source is a female donor with multiple sclerosis, enrolled in a pregnancy study. The J gene is TRBJ2-7, the V gene TRBV5-4; TRBD1 aligns across 8 bases. The CDR3 here is CASSLRGQGSYEQYF. CDR3 nucleotides: TGTGCCAGCAGCTTACGAGGACAGGGATCCTACGAGCAGTACTTC.